Listed here are 27 T cell receptor beta chains from one sample, sequenced in a study of cytomegalovirus exposure and HLA in healthy donors. The PCR used 60 Vbeta and 13 Jbeta primers. This table comes from immunoSEQ multiplex PCR, and its TCRdb copy is limited to in-frame clones, with some not included. The sample holds tens of thousands of clones, 70% seen once. Sequenced material: PBMCs. Every receptor here comes from an older woman in good health and CMV-seropositive.

The chain is built from TRBV5-6 and TRBJ1-1, with unresolved D. V lost 5 bases and J 1 base, leaving 9 bases between the germline ends. The CDR3 totals 13 residues. Germline V gene lookup returns CDR1 SGHDT and CDR2 YYEEEE. CDR3 residues: CASRFLGNTEAFF. Written as DNA, the CDR3 is TGTGCCAGCAGGTTCCTAGGGAACACTGAAGCTTTCTTT. Looking up the rest from reference TRBV5-6 and TRBJ1-1 gives the full variable domain: DAGVTQSPTHLIKTRGQQVTLRCSPKSGHDTVSWYQQALGQGPQFIFQYYEEEERQRGNFPDRFSGHQFPNYSSELNVNALLLGDSALYLCASRFLGNTEAFFGQGTRLTVV.

This clone was seen more than once but under ten times. The chain carries TRBV15 and TRBJ1-5; 11 bases fit TRBD1. Germline CDR1 reads LNHNV; CDR2 reads YYDKDF (reference sequence). V lost 5 bases, J lost 0 bases, and 6 bases stayed unmatched. The CDR3 is made up of 17 amino acids. As DNA, the CDR3 is TGTGCCACCAGCGGTGGACAGGGGGCTTATAGCAATCAGCCCCAGCATTTT. The encoded protein is CATSGGQGAYSNQPQHF. Full variable domain (rest looked up from reference TRBV15 and TRBJ1-5): DAMVIQNPRYQVTQFGKPVTLSCSQTLNHNVMYWYQQKSSQAPKLLFHYYDKDFNNEADTPDNFQSRRPNTSFCFLDIRSPGLGDTAMYLCATSGGQGAYSNQPQHFGDGTRLSIL.

This rearrangement joins TRBV7-2 to TRBJ2-3; perhaps TRBD1 as D (7 bases). Germline-derived CDR1 and CDR2 are SGHTA and FQGNSA. The CDR3 spans 18 residues. Trimming left V 5 bases short and J 2 bases short, with 23 bases between. CDR3 nucleotide sequence: TGTGCCAGCAGCCTAAGACAGGGAGGAACCGTTTACACAGATACGCAGTATTTT. It translates to CASSLRQGGTVYTDTQYF.

The rearrangement joins TRBV6-5 to TRBJ2-3; possibly TRBD2 for D (7 bases). The germline V and J ends were trimmed by 0 bases and 7 bases, with 17 bases remaining between them. Looked up from germline, CDR1 is MNHEY and CDR2 is SVGAGI. This CDR3 contains 16 residues. CDR3 bases: TGTGCCAGCAGTTACTCTGCGGGGGACACACAGAATACGCAGTATTTT. Encoded protein: CASSYSAGDTQNTQYF.

The rearrangement links TRBV7-7 to TRBJ2-7, with a tentative D call TRBD2 (6 bases). V lost 5 bases and J 6 bases, leaving 14 bases between the germline ends. This CDR3 is 13 amino acids long. The germline V gene has CDR1 SSHAT and CDR2 FNYEAQ (reference sequence). The CDR3 loop reads CASSVETRSEQYF. CDR3 sequence (DNA): TGTGCCAGCAGCGTGGAGACTAGATCCGAGCAGTACTTC.

This clone was counted only a few times. The chain combines TRBV19 with TRBJ1-6; tentative D call: TRBD1 (5 bases). The CDR3 loop spans 14 amino acids. Trimming took 3 bases from V and 10 from J, leaving 13 bases between them. Germline loops: CDR1 LNHDA, CDR2 SQIVND (reference sequence). The CDR3 loop reads CASSISARDSPLHF. DNA of the CDR3: TGTGCCAGTAGTATCTCGGCGCGGGACTCACCCCTCCACTTT. Drawing the rest from reference TRBV19 and TRBJ1-6, the complete variable domain is DGGITQSPKYLFRKEGQNVTLSCEQNLNHDAMYWYRQDPGQGLRLIYYSQIVNDFQKGDIAEGYSVSREKKESFPLTVTSAQKNPTAFYLCASSISARDSPLHFGNGTRLTVT.

The V call is TRBV2, the J call TRBJ2-2, with 14 bases aligning to TRBD2. Germline trimming cut 4 bases from V and 0 bases from J; bases unmatched to any gene: 4. CDR1 is SNHLY and CDR2 is FYNNEI in the germline V gene. The CDR3 loop spans 18 amino acids. The CDR3: CASSAGLAGGANTGELFF. The DNA for the CDR3 is TGTGCCAGCAGTGCAGGACTAGCGGGGGGTGCGAACACCGGGGAGCTGTTTTTT.

The chain combines TRBV7-9 with TRBJ2-7; possible D gene TRBD1, 5 bases. This CDR3 spans 13 amino acids. V shed 6 bases and J shed 12 bases, with 21 bases lying between them. CDR1 and CDR2 (germline): SEHNR, FQNEAQ (reference sequence). The CDR3 spells CASRSDDQGNAYF. CDR3 sequence (DNA): TGTGCCAGCAGGTCGGACGACCAGGGAAATGCGTACTTC.

CDR3 sequence reads: CASSYKEVNPAKYF. In DNA form, the CDR3 reads TGTGCCAGCAGTTACAAGGAGGTAAACCCGGCGAAGTACTTC. The chain is built from TRBV6-5 and TRBJ2-5; maybe TRBD2 (5 bases). The germline gives CDR1 MNHEY, CDR2 SVGAGI. Between the trimmed V and J ends, which lost 2 bases and 12 bases, there was a span of 19 bases. The CDR3 covers 14 residues.

The DNA of the CDR3 is TGTGCCAGCAGCGTCCGTCTTGGAGGGTCAGAGACCCAGTACTTC. Translation: CASSVRLGGSETQYF. V and J are TRBV9 and TRBJ2-5, with D maybe TRBD2 (6 bases). V lost 2 bases, J lost 4 bases, and 15 bases lay in between. The CDR3 is made up of 15 amino acids. Germline CDR1 SGDLS, CDR2 YYNGEE.

The genes are TRBV5-1 and TRBJ2-1, with 10 bases fitting TRBD2. The J segment lost 1 base and the V segment lost 2 bases, leaving 3 bases of the junction unmatched. Germline CDR1 and CDR2: SGHRS and YFSETQ. The CDR3 contains 16 residues. The CDR3 DNA follows: TGCGCCAGCAGCTTATGGACTAGCGGTTCCTACAATGAGCAGTTCTTC. Its translation: CASSLWTSGSYNEQFF.

The chain recombines TRBV5-1 with TRBJ1-1; 9 bases fit TRBD1. The trim removed 5 bases at V and 5 bases at J, leaving 4 bases unmatched. Per the germline V gene, CDR1 is SGHRS and CDR2 is YFSETQ. This CDR3 contains 13 residues. The CDR3 DNA sequence: TGCGCCAGCAGAGGGACAGGGCGGACTGAAGCTTTCTTT. Translated: CASRGTGRTEAFF.

The genes are TRBV11-2 and TRBJ1-1, with D maybe TRBD1 (6 bases). Trimming took off 4 bases at V and 6 bases at J, with 12 bases between the two ends. CDR1 is SGHAT, CDR2 FQNNGV, per germline. This CDR3 is 13 amino acids long. CDR3 DNA: TGTGCCAGCAGCTCTAGGGGGAGGGCTGAAGCTTTCTTT. Protein product: CASSSRGRAEAFF.

The chain recombines TRBV6-5 with TRBJ1-2, with D unresolved. The V end was cut by 3 bases, the J end by 4 bases, with 6 bases between. The CDR3 runs to 12 residues. Germline CDR1 reads MNHEY; CDR2 reads SVGAGI. The CDR3 DNA follows: TGTGCCAGCAGTTATGGCGGCTATGGCTACACCTTC. Protein product: CASSYGGYGYTF.

The chain has TRBV28 and TRBJ1-5, with 7 bases identical to TRBD1. The trim removed 3 bases at V and 3 bases at J, leaving 5 bases unmatched. This CDR3 region has 15 residues. In germline, CDR1 is MDHEN, CDR2 SYDVKM. CDR3 nucleotide sequence: TGTGCCAGCAGTTTCCCAGGGGGAAACAATCAGCCCCAGCATTTT. It specifies CASSFPGGNNQPQHF.

The rearrangement links TRBV5-1 to TRBJ2-7, with 7 bases that match TRBD1. The CDR3 has 15 residues. The germline CDR1 and CDR2 sequences are SGHRS and YFSETQ. V gave up 0 bases and J gave up 5 bases; unmatched junction bases: 8. Here the CDR3 reads CASSLVLGQVNEQYF. CDR3 coding DNA: TGCGCCAGCAGCTTGGTTCTTGGACAGGTAAACGAGCAGTACTTC.

J is TRBJ1-2 and V is TRBV19, with TRBD1 matching 7 bases. V shed 8 bases, J shed 2 bases, and the junction held 14 bases outside the gene matches. The CDR3 covers 16 residues. Germline V lookup: CDR1 LNHDA, CDR2 SQIVND (reference sequence). The DNA for the CDR3 is TGTGCCAGTCGTCCCCGGGAAGGGGGCGCGAACTATGGCTACACCTTC. Its protein product is CASRPREGGANYGYTF.

The chain is built from TRBV4-3 and TRBJ1-4; no definite D call. Germline loops: CDR1 LGHNA, CDR2 YSLEER. V gave up 0 bases and J gave up 7 bases, with 12 bases separating them. CDR3 length: 15 amino acids. The CDR3 nucleotides are TGCGCCAGCAGCCAAGATCGAACCAGTTCTGAAAAACTGTTTTTT. Translated: CASSQDRTSSEKLFF.

The chain combines TRBV6-5 with TRBJ1-3; no firm D call. V was clipped by 4 bases and J by 9 bases, with 10 bases between them. Germline CDR1 is MNHEY and CDR2 is SVGAGI. This CDR3 is 12 amino acids long. This CDR3 is CASSSSGSTIYF. CDR3 DNA: TGTGCCAGCAGTTCCAGCGGGTCCACCATATATTTT.

The V gene is TRBV19, the J gene TRBJ1-1; 8 bases match TRBD1. CDR1 LNHDA and CDR2 SQIVND come from the germline V gene (reference sequence). CDR3 length: 13 amino acids. Trimming removed 4 bases from V and 10 bases from J; junction bases left unmatched: 8. DNA of the CDR3: TGTGCCAGTAGTAGAGCCGGACAGGGAACAGCTTTCTTT. This translates into CASSRAGQGTAFF.

The rearrangement links TRBV7-2 to TRBJ1-2; possibly TRBD1 for D (5 bases). V was cut by 5 bases and J by 7 bases, with 11 bases left in between. This CDR3 has 12 residues. CDR1 is SGHTA, CDR2 FQGNSA, per germline. The CDR3 is CASSPKTGGYTF. In DNA, the CDR3 is TGTGCCAGCAGCCCTAAAACAGGTGGCTACACCTTC.

This sequence joins TRBV7-2 and TRBJ2-5; the D gene is possibly TRBD2 (5 bases). V lost 4 bases and J lost 5, with 17 bases in between. The CDR3 is made up of 15 amino acids. Germline CDR1 is SGHTA and CDR2 is FQGNSA. The CDR3 sequence is CASSSSGVLRETQYF. The CDR3 bases are TGTGCCAGCAGCTCGTCCGGGGTACTGAGGGAGACCCAGTACTTC. Based on the CDR3 plus reference TRBV7-2 and TRBJ2-5, the full variable domain is GAGVSQSPSNKVTEKGKDVELRCDPISGHTALYWYRQSLGQGLEFLIYFQGNSAPDKSGLPSDRFSAERTGGSVSTLTIQRTQQEDSAVYLCASSSSGVLRETQYFGPGTRLLVL.

J is TRBJ2-5 and V is TRBV27, with 12 bases lining up with TRBD2. CDR1 is MNHEY, CDR2 SMNVEV, per germline (reference sequence). The junction had 9 bases not matched to a gene; V was cut back by 8 bases and J by 5 bases. This CDR3 is 15 amino acids long. CDR3: CASRLAGGPWETQYF. The CDR3 DNA is TGTGCCAGCCGCCTAGCGGGGGGGCCGTGGGAGACCCAGTACTTC.

CDR3 amino acids: CAWSVYDTIYF. The CDR3 nucleotides are TGTGCCTGGAGTGTATATGACACCATATATTTT. The chain carries TRBV30 and TRBJ1-3; D unclear. Trimming removed 0 bases from V and 8 bases from J, with 5 bases in between. CDR3 length: 11 residues. The germline CDR1 and CDR2 sequences are GTSNPN and SVGIG (reference sequence).

The V and J genes are TRBV28 and TRBJ2-7; 8 bases align to TRBD1. From germline, CDR1 is MDHEN and CDR2 SYDVKM. The CDR3 length is 15 residues. J lost 3 bases, V lost 1 base, and 5 bases had no gene match. CDR3 sequence reads: CASSLSGGEGYEQYF. CDR3 in DNA: TGTGCCAGCAGTTTATCAGGGGGCGAGGGCTACGAGCAGTACTTC.

The chain uses TRBV29-1 and TRBJ1-2; weak D call: TRBD1 (5 bases). Trimming removed 7 bases at V and 6 bases at J, with 18 bases between. CDR3 length equals 13 residues. CDR1 SQVTM and CDR2 ANQGSEA come from the germline V gene. In nucleotides, the CDR3 is TGCAGCGGTACCCGGGACTTAGGGGATGGCTACACCTTC. Translation: CSGTRDLGDGYTF.

A single count supports this clone. This chain joins TRBV4-1 and TRBJ2-1; 13 bases fit TRBD2. Germline V gene lookup returns CDR1 MGHRA and CDR2 YSYEKL. V lost 1 base and J lost 9; bases outside the gene matches: 3. The CDR3 extends over 15 amino acids. CDR3 amino acids: CASSQGLAGGREQFF. The CDR3 bases are TGCGCCAGCAGCCAAGGACTAGCGGGGGGTCGTGAGCAGTTCTTC.